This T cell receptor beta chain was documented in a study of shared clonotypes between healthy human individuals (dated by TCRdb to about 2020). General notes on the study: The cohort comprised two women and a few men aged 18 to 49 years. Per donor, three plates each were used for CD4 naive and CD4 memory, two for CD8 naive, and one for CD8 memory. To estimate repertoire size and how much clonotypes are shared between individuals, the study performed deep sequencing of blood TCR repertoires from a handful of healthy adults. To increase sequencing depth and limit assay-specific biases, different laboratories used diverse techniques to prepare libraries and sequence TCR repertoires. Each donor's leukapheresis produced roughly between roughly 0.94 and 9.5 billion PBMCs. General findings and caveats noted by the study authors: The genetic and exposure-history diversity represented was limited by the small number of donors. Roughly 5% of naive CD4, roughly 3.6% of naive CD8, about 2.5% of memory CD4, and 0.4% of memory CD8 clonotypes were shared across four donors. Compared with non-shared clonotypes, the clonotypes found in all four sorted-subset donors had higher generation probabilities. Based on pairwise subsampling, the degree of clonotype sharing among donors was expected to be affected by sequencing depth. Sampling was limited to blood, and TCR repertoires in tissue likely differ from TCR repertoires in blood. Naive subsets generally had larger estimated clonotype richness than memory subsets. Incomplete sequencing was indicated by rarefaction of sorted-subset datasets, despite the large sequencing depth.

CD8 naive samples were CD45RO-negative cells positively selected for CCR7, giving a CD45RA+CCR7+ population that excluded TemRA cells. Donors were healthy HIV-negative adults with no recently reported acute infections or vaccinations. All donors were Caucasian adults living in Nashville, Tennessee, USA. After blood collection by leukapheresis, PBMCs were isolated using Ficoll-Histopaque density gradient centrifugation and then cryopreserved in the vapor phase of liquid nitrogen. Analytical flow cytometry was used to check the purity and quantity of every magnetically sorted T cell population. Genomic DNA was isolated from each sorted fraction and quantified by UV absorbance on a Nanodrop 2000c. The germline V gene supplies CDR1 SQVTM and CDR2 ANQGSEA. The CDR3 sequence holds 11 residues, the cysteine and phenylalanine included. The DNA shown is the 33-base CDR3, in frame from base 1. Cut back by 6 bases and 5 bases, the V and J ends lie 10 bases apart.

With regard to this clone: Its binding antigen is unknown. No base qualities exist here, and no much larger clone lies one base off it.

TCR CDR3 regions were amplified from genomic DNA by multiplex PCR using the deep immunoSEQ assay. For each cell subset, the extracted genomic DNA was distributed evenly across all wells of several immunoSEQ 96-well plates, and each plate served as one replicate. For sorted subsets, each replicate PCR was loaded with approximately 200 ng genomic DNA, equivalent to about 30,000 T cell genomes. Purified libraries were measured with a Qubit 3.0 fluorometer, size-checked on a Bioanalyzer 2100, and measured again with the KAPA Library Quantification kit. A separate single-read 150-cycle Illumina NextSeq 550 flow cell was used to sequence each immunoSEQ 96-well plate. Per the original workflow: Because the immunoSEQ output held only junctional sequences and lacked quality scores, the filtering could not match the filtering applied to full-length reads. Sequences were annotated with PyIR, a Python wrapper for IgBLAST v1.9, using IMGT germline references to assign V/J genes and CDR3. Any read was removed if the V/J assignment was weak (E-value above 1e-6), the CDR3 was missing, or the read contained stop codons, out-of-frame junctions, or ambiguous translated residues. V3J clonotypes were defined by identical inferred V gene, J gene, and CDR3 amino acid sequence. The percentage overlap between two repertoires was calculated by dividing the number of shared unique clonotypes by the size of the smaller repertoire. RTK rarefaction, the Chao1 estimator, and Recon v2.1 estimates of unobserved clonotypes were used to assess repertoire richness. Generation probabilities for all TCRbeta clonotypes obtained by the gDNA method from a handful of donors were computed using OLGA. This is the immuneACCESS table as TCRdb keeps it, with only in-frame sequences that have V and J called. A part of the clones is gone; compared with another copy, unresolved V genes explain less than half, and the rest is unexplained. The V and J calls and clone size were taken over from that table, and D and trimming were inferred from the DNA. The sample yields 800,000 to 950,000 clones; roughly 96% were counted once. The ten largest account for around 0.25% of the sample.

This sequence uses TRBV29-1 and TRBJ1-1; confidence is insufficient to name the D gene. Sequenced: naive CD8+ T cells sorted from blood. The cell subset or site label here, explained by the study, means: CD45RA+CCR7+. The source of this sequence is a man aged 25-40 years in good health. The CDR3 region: CSVVKSTEAFF. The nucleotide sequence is TGCAGCGTGGTGAAGTCAACTGAAGCTTTCTTT.